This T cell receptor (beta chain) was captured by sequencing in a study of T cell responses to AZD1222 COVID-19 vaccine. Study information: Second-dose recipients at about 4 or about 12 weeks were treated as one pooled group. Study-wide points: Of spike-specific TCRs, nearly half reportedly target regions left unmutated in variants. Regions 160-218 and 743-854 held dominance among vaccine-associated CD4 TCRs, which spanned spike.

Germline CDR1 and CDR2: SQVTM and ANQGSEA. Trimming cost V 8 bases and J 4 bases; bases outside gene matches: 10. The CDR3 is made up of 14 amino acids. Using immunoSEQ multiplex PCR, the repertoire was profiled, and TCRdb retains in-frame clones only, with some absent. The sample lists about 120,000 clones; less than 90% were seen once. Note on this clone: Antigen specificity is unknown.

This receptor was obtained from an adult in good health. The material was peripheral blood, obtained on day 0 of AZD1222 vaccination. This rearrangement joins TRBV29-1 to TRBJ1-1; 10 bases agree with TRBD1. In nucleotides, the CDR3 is TGCAGCCCTGGGGGACAGGGGTTCGGCACTGAAGCTTTCTTT. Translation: CSPGGQGFGTEAFF.